This T cell receptor beta chain was identified in a study of cytomegalovirus exposure and HLA in healthy donors (dated by TCRdb to 2016 to 2017). Background for the entire study: A later analysis indicated that the roughly 120 validation repertoires were generated on the platform also employed for the approximately 700 repertoires of the first cohort. Besides the first cohort of 550 to 750 subjects, a separate validation cohort made up of around 120 different subjects was used. To predict cytomegalovirus infection status, the study brought together high-throughput TCR immunosequencing, statistical association of individual TCRs with disease status, and machine learning. The study aimed to test whether cataloging public T cell receptors could reveal signatures of past pathogen exposure. What the research found in general, with its limitations: In the study, about 150 TCR beta chains were listed as associated with cytomegalovirus. It was suggested by the authors that the approach could potentially be generalized to other disease states and immunological phenotypes. Across donors, most TCR sequences were observed very rarely, whereas some public TCRs were present in many individuals. The classifier was reported to diagnose cytomegalovirus status with high specificity and sensitivity in both the original cohort and the validation cohort. A later analysis found that TCRs clustered in the first cohort also tended to co-occur in the 120 validation repertoires, with more than 90% of cluster scores above 0. All 120 or so repertoires were used to score co-occurrence in the validation cohort in a later analysis, because that analysis had no HLA typing for the cohort. A few of the identified cytomegalovirus-associated TCR beta chains were confirmed in vitro to be specific for cytomegalovirus antigens.

This clone came up a few times. It has no known antigen specificity. Base quality data are lacking; no much larger clone is found one base away. The donors belonged to the validation cohort of over a hundred subjects, which was separate from the roughly 700-subject first cohort. Library preparation employed the immunoSEQ multiplex PCR assay. Regarding the original processing steps: A statistical classification framework was built to diagnose cytomegalovirus status from the catalog of TCR beta chain sequences. Imported from immuneACCESS, the table was reduced by TCRdb to in-frame sequences with V and J called. These copies leave out some clones; in studies compared against another copy, an unresolved V gene accounts for under half, and the cause of the remainder is not known. For V, J and clone size, that table is used; D and trimming come from the DNA. Within this sample are 110,000 to 150,000 clones, with almost 90% of them counted one time only. The top ten hold 7.5% to 10% of the sample.

Looking up the germline V gene yields CDR1 SNHLY and CDR2 FYNNEI. The CDR3 goes from the cysteine to the phenylalanine over 16 residues. The DNA shown is the 48-base CDR3, in frame from base 1. V and J are truncated by 4 bases and 0 bases respectively, leaving an intervening sequence of 10 bases. This receptor was obtained from a woman younger than 30 in good health and CMV-seropositive. Rearrangement joined TRBV2 to TRBJ2-6, with TRBD2 as a weak D call on 6 bases. Sequencing was done on a sample of PBMCs. The DNA sequence follows: TGTGCCAGCAGTGTTTCCGGGGGCTCTGGGGCCAACGTCCTGACTTTC. This is translated as CASSVSGGSGANVLTF.